The 23 T cell receptor beta chains listed next were all sequenced from one sample in a study of shared T cell receptors in the human thymus. Repertoires were generated with immunoSEQ multiplex PCR, while TCRdb's copy carries only in-frame clones and drops some. The table includes 500,000 to 550,000 clones, 75% to 80% detected once. The same specimen was also included in a second study, on human thymus T cells.

The sample was thymocytes. The receptor set was obtained from a boy less than two years old with a congenital heart defect.

The rearrangement joins TRBV13 to TRBJ2-1, with TRBD2 matching over 7 bases. The CDR3 extends over 15 amino acids. Germline trimming cut 5 bases from V and 4 bases from J; bases unmatched to any gene: 8. In germline, CDR1 is PRHDT, CDR2 FYEKMQ (reference sequence). The CDR3 sequence: CASSPKRGEYNEQFF. The CDR3 DNA sequence: TGTGCCAGCAGCCCTAAGCGGGGAGAGTACAATGAGCAGTTCTTC.

The chain combines TRBV7-2 with TRBJ2-7; weak D call: TRBD2 (5 bases). Germline lookup yields CDR1 SGHTA and CDR2 FQGNSA. The CDR3 length is 13 residues. V lost 5 bases, J lost 3 bases, and 11 bases lay in between. The CDR3 protein is CASSLGLNYEQYF. DNA of the CDR3: TGTGCCAGCAGCCTAGGACTGAACTACGAGCAGTACTTC.

The chain is built from TRBV19 and TRBJ2-1, with 7 bases identical to TRBD1. The CDR3 runs to 17 residues. Germline CDR1 LNHDA, CDR2 SQIVND (reference sequence). J lost 4 bases, V lost 5 bases, and 14 bases had no gene match. The CDR3 spells CASSAGVSLGQYNEQFF. In DNA form, the CDR3 reads TGTGCCAGTAGTGCCGGAGTTTCTCTGGGACAGTACAATGAGCAGTTCTTC. The variable domain in full, with the rest retrieved from reference TRBV19 and TRBJ2-1, is DGGITQSPKYLFRKEGQNVTLSCEQNLNHDAMYWYRQDPGQGLRLIYYSQIVNDFQKGDIAEGYSVSREKKESFPLTVTSAQKNPTAFYLCASSAGVSLGQYNEQFFGPGTRLTVL.

This chain joins TRBV27 and TRBJ2-1; TRBD2 might be the D (6 bases). The length of the CDR3 is 19 residues. Germline V gene sequence: CDR1 MNHEY, CDR2 SMNVEV (reference sequence). Trimming cost V 4 bases and J 4 bases, with 26 bases left between them. In nucleotides, the CDR3 is TGTGCCAGCAGTTGTAGGGAGAGGCGAACGACGGGGGATTACAATGAGCAGTTCTTC. Translated, it gives CASSCRERRTTGDYNEQFF.

In nucleotides, the CDR3 is TGTGCCAGCAGCTTAGCTAGGACAGGGGAGCCCTACGAGCAGTACTTC. It translates to CASSLARTGEPYEQYF. The V call is TRBV7-9, the J call TRBJ2-7; the match to TRBD1 covers 9 bases. Germline CDR1 SEHNR, CDR2 FQNEAQ (reference sequence). The length of the CDR3 is 16 residues. The V and J ends lost 0 bases and 2 bases, in that order; junction bases with no gene match: 5.

V and J are TRBV30 and TRBJ1-4; TRBD1 might be the D (5 bases). CDR1 is GTSNPN, CDR2 SVGIG, per germline (reference sequence). The CDR3 extends over 15 amino acids. The V and J ends lost 8 bases and 0 bases respectively, with 16 bases between them. The CDR3 nucleotides read TGTGCCGGGGTCCGGGTCAGGGCAACTAATGAAAAACTGTTTTTT. This gives the protein CAGVRVRATNEKLFF.

The rearrangement joins TRBV15 to TRBJ2-2; TRBD2 agrees at 9 bases. Germline CDR1 LNHNV, CDR2 YYDKDF (reference sequence). The CDR3 extends over 15 amino acids. The V gene end was trimmed by 5 bases and the J gene end by 4 bases; junction bases not matched to a gene: 5. CDR3 nucleotide sequence: TGTGCCACCAGCGGACTAGCGAGTGGCACCGGGGAGCTGTTTTTT. Translated, it gives CATSGLASGTGELFF.

This CDR3 is CASSPGQAAYEQYF. The CDR3 bases are TGCGCCAGCAGCCCGGGACAGGCCGCCTACGAGCAGTACTTC. The chain links TRBV5-1 to TRBJ2-7, with 8 bases aligning to TRBD1. The CDR3 covers 14 residues. Trimming took 4 bases from V and 2 from J; bases not matched to a gene: 5. Germline V gives CDR1 SGHRS, CDR2 YFSETQ.

V usage is TRBV9 and J usage is TRBJ2-1; 7 bases are a match to TRBD2. Germline CDR1 SGDLS, CDR2 YYNGEE. CDR3 length equals 19 residues. V trimming: 2 bases; J trimming: 8 bases; junction bases outside the gene matches: 22. This CDR3 reads CASSVGPWSYEDLADEQFF. The CDR3 nucleotides read TGTGCCAGCAGCGTTGGCCCCTGGTCGTATGAAGATCTAGCGGATGAGCAGTTCTTC.

J is TRBJ1-3 and V is TRBV4-2, with D possibly matching TRBD1 (5 bases). This CDR3 spans 13 amino acids. V shed 4 bases and J shed 3 bases, with 7 bases lying between them. Per germline, CDR1 LGHNA and CDR2 YNFKEQ. The CDR3 bases are TGTGCCAGCAGCCGGGGGGATGGAAACACCATATATTTT. Amino acid sequence: CASSRGDGNTIYF.

This clone has a single count. The chain combines TRBV15 with TRBJ2-7; tentatively, D is TRBD2 (6 bases). Trimming stripped 4 bases from V and 6 bases from J, with 28 bases between. CDR1 LNHNV and CDR2 YYDKDF come from the germline V gene (reference sequence). CDR3 length: 18 residues. CDR3: CATSNKDTSGGFSSEQYF. The CDR3 DNA follows: TGTGCCACCAGCAACAAGGATACGTCCGGGGGATTTTCGAGCGAGCAGTACTTC.

V gene TRBV27 combines with J gene TRBJ2-1, with TRBD2 matching 11 bases. The CDR3 length is 17 residues. CDR1 is MNHEY and CDR2 is SMNVEV in the germline V gene (reference sequence). V gave up 2 bases and J gave up 6 bases; unmatched junction bases: 9. The CDR3 DNA reads as TGTGCCAGCAGTTTAACGGCTAGCGGGAGGAAGGTCAATGAGCAGTTCTTC. It codes for CASSLTASGRKVNEQFF.

This chain uses TRBV29-1 with TRBJ1-4; 8 nucleotides align to TRBD1. Germline loops: CDR1 SQVTM, CDR2 ANQGSEA. The CDR3 contains 14 residues. The V segment lost 0 bases and the J segment 7 bases; nucleotides outside the gene matches: 4. The CDR3 coding sequence is TGCAGCGTTGAAGATAAAGGACAGGGTGAAAAACTGTTTTTT. Translated, it gives CSVEDKGQGEKLFF.

This clone turned up a few times. The V and J genes are TRBV5-1 and TRBJ2-1, with TRBD2 matching over 7 bases. There are 16 residues in the CDR3. Germline V CDR1 and CDR2: SGHRS, YFSETQ. The J segment lost 2 bases and the V segment lost 4 bases, leaving 9 bases of the junction unmatched. The CDR3 is CASSPPTSAAYNEQFF. DNA of the CDR3: TGCGCCAGCAGCCCGCCAACTAGCGCCGCCTACAATGAGCAGTTCTTC.

This chain uses TRBV11-3 with TRBJ2-5; 8 bases match TRBD2. Trimming at V came to 5 bases and at J to 0 bases, leaving 8 bases not matched to a gene. The CDR3 consists of 16 residues. Germline V gene data show CDR1 as SGHNT and CDR2 as YENEEA. CDR3 protein: CASSPHLLADQETQYF. The CDR3 DNA reads as TGTGCCAGCAGCCCCCACCTACTAGCGGACCAAGAGACCCAGTACTTC.

This clone appeared once. This chain connects TRBV28 to TRBJ2-5; possibly TRBD2 for D (6 bases). Trimming left V 3 bases short and J 3 bases short, with 14 bases between. The germline CDR1 and CDR2 sequences are MDHEN and SYDVKM. The CDR3 sequence is 15 residues long. CDR3 residues: CASSFLERAEETQYF. The CDR3 DNA follows: TGTGCCAGCAGTTTCCTCGAGCGGGCAGAAGAGACCCAGTACTTC.

The V and J genes are TRBV2 and TRBJ2-5; TRBD2 aligns across 9 bases. Germline V gene data show CDR1 as SNHLY and CDR2 as FYNNEI. This CDR3 contains 17 residues. J gave up 4 bases and V 0 bases, and 9 bases lay outside the gene matches. The CDR3 nucleotides are TGTGCCAGCAGTGAAGCGCTTCTAGCGGGACGGCGAGAGACCCAGTACTTC. Its protein product is CASSEALLAGRRETQYF.

The chain couples TRBV2 to TRBJ2-7; D is undetermined. The CDR3 is 15 amino acids. CDR1 SNHLY and CDR2 FYNNEI come from the germline V gene. Trimming pared 2 bases from V and 1 base from J, leaving 12 bases between. This CDR3 is CASSELWAPSYEQYF. The CDR3 DNA reads as TGTGCCAGCAGTGAATTATGGGCGCCTTCCTACGAGCAGTACTTC.

The rearrangement uses TRBV28 and TRBJ1-5, with D hard to call. V lost 4 bases and J lost 0, with 4 bases in between. CDR1 is MDHEN, CDR2 SYDVKM, per germline. This CDR3 region has 13 residues. CDR3 loop: CASSWSSNQPQHF. Here the CDR3 DNA reads TGTGCCAGCAGTTGGAGTAGCAATCAGCCCCAGCATTTT.

V is TRBV27 and J is TRBJ2-5; 14 nucleotides agree with TRBD2. The V gene's germline CDR1 is MNHEY and CDR2 SMNVEV (reference sequence). Trimming removed 6 bases from V and 4 bases from J; junction bases left unmatched: 1. This CDR3 is built from 14 residues. For the CDR3, the DNA is TGTGCCAGCAGGGGGACTAGCGGGAGAGAGACCCAGTACTTC. Translated: CASRGTSGRETQYF.

The chain uses TRBV2 and TRBJ2-2, with 9 nucleotides matching TRBD2. Germline V gene data show CDR1 as SNHLY and CDR2 as FYNNEI. This CDR3 is built from 19 residues. With 5 bases clipped from V and 7 bases from J, the junction kept 20 bases outside the gene matches. In nucleotides, the CDR3 is TGTGCCAGCAGTTATGACTGGCGGGAGGGCCAAAGGTGGGGCGGGGAGCTGTTTTTT. Translating gives CASSYDWREGQRWGGELFF.

The CDR3 DNA follows: TGCAGCGTGGACCTCCGTGGACTAGGTGGCACAGATACGCAGTATTTT. The encoded protein is CSVDLRGLGGTDTQYF. The chain recombines TRBV29-1 with TRBJ2-3, with TRBD2 matching 7 bases. V was clipped by 6 bases and J by 1 base; unmatched bases: 13. The germline V gene encodes CDR1 SQVTM and CDR2 ANQGSEA. The CDR3 has 16 residues.

V usage is TRBV27 and J usage is TRBJ1-5; maybe TRBD1 (6 bases). This CDR3 comprises 14 residues. V lost 5 bases, J lost 3 bases, and 11 bases lay in between. Germline V gene lookup returns CDR1 MNHEY and CDR2 SMNVEV (reference sequence). The CDR3 DNA reads TGTGCCAGCAGTCCCGGGACAATCAATCAGCCCCAGCATTTT. Its protein product is CASSPGTINQPQHF.